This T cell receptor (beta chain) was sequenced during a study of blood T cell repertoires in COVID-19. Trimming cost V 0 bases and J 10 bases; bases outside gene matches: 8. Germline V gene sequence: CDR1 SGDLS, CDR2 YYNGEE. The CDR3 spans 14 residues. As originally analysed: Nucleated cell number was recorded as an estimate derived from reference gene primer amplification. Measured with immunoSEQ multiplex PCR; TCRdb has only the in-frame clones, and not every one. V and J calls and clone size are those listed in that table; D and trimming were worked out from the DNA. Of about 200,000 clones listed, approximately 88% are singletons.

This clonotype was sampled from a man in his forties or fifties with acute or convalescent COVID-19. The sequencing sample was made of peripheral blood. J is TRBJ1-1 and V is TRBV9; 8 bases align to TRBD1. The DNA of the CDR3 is TGTGCCAGCAGCGTAGCTTACGGACAGGGAGGAGCTTTCTTT. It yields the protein CASSVAYGQGGAFF.